Below are 25 T cell receptor beta chains sequenced from a single sample in a study of T cell responses to AZD1222 COVID-19 vaccine (dated by TCRdb to the early 2020s). The library was generated by the immunoSEQ multiplex PCR assay. TCRdb retrieved this table from immuneACCESS and kept in-frame rearrangements only. Not all clones are present; in checked studies, unresolved V genes account for under half, and no reason is known for the remainder. The sample contains 80,000 to 100,000 clones, 75% to 90% of them found a single time. The ten largest make up around an eighth of the sample. The time point label on this specimen signifies: about 28 days (+/-7) after the second vaccine dose. Sample: peripheral blood, taken 28 days after the second AZD1222 dose. Receptors were obtained from an adult who received the AZD1222 COVID-19 vaccine.

The chain carries TRBV4-3 and TRBJ2-6; 7 bases match TRBD1. V was pared by 4 bases and J by 2 bases, with 2 bases of the junction left unmatched. Per the germline V gene, CDR1 is LGHNA and CDR2 is YSLEER. The CDR3 is 15 amino acids. The CDR3 is CASSLGTAGANVLTF. The CDR3 DNA reads as TGCGCCAGCAGCCTCGGGACAGCTGGGGCCAACGTCCTGACTTTC.

CDR3: CASARGVANTGELFF. Here the CDR3 DNA reads TGTGCTAGCGCAAGGGGGGTCGCGAACACCGGGGAGCTGTTTTTT. V and J are TRBV9 and TRBJ2-2; possibly TRBD1 or TRBD2 for D (6 bases each). The germline V gene has CDR1 SGDLS and CDR2 YYNGEE. This CDR3 is 15 amino acids long.

This chain joins TRBV5-1 and TRBJ1-1; D possibly corresponds to TRBD1 (6 bases). From germline, CDR1 is SGHRS and CDR2 YFSETQ. V shed 3 bases and J shed 1 base, with 13 bases lying between them. The CDR3 spans 15 residues. The CDR3 spells CASSSTGTTNTEAFF. DNA of the CDR3: TGCGCCAGCAGCTCGACCGGGACAACGAACACTGAAGCTTTCTTT.

This chain connects TRBV5-6 to TRBJ2-2; TRBD1 aligns across 7 bases. This CDR3 spans 15 amino acids. Germline V gene lookup returns CDR1 SGHDT and CDR2 YYEEEE. The J segment lost 5 bases and the V segment lost 4 bases, leaving 8 bases of the junction unmatched. CDR3 coding DNA: TGTGCCAGCAGCCCCGGACAGGCGGAAACCGGGGAGCTGTTTTTT. Protein sequence: CASSPGQAETGELFF.

The genes are TRBV14 and TRBJ1-2; 7 bases fit TRBD1. With V trimmed by 1 base and J by 4 bases, 0 bases remained unmatched. Germline V lookup: CDR1 SGHDN, CDR2 FVKESK. The CDR3 runs 13 residues. The DNA for the CDR3 is TGTGCCAGCAGCCAAGGACAGGGCTATGGCTACACCTTC. Translated, it gives CASSQGQGYGYTF.

The gene calls are TRBV28 and TRBJ1-4; TRBD1 might be the D (5 bases). The V end was cut by 3 bases, the J end by 7 bases, with 12 bases between. Germline loops: CDR1 MDHEN, CDR2 SYDVKM. CDR3 length equals 14 residues. As DNA, the CDR3 is TGTGCCAGCAGTTTGGGGGGGGTCGGTGAAAAACTGTTTTTT. As protein: CASSLGGVGEKLFF.

This clone was detected only once. This chain joins TRBV19 and TRBJ2-2; D is undetermined. CDR1 and CDR2 from the germline V gene are LNHDA and SQIVND (reference sequence). Trimming pared 4 bases from V and 7 bases from J, leaving 13 bases between. This CDR3 region has 14 residues. The DNA of the CDR3 is TGTGCCAGTAGTAGTGGGGAAAGTAACGGGGAGCTGTTTTTT. Translating gives CASSSGESNGELFF.

The DNA for the CDR3 is TGCGCCAGCAGCTTAACGATTGGAGGCTTGAACACTGAAGCTTTCTTT. It translates to CASSLTIGGLNTEAFF. This rearrangement joins TRBV5-1 to TRBJ1-1; D gene ambiguous. Between the trimmed V and J ends, which lost 2 bases and 0 bases, there was a span of 14 bases. The germline gives CDR1 SGHRS, CDR2 YFSETQ. The CDR3 totals 16 residues.

The chain uses TRBV7-2 and TRBJ2-1; 13 bases are shared with TRBD2. The CDR3 loop spans 15 amino acids. CDR1 and CDR2 (germline): SGHTA, FQGNSA. Trimming at V came to 5 bases and at J to 5 bases, leaving 3 bases not matched to a gene. Written as DNA, the CDR3 is TGTGCCAGCAGCGCGGGACTAGCGGGAAACAATGAGCAGTTCTTC. Translation: CASSAGLAGNNEQFF.

The chain carries TRBV15 and TRBJ1-3; D is undetermined. Trimming shortened V by 0 bases and J by 1 base, and 7 bases separated the two germline ends. The V gene's germline CDR1 is LNHNV and CDR2 YYDKDF (reference sequence). The CDR3 loop spans 15 amino acids. The CDR3 region is CATSRDGTSGNTIYF. The CDR3 bases are TGTGCCACCAGCAGAGATGGTACGTCTGGAAACACCATATATTTT. The variable domain in full, completed from reference TRBV15 and TRBJ1-3, reads DAMVIQNPRYQVTQFGKPVTLSCSQTLNHNVMYWYQQKSSQAPKLLFHYYDKDFNNEADTPDNFQSRRPNTSFCFLDIRSPGLGDTAMYLCATSRDGTSGNTIYFGEGSWLTVV.

The chain links TRBV7-8 to TRBJ1-5, with TRBD1 matching 10 bases. J was trimmed by 6 bases and V by 4 bases; bases with no gene match: 3. CDR3 length: 14 amino acids. Looked up from germline, CDR1 is SGHVS and CDR2 is FQNEAQ. The CDR3 DNA reads as TGTGCCAGCAGCTGGGACAGGGGAAGTCAGCCCCAGCATTTT. Encoded protein: CASSWDRGSQPQHF.

The CDR3 sequence: CASSPRLSGWGHEQFF. CDR3 bases: TGTGCCAGCAGCCCACGCCTTAGCGGGTGGGGCCATGAGCAGTTCTTC. The rearrangement joins TRBV5-8 to TRBJ2-1; the match to TRBD2 covers 7 bases. The germline V gene has CDR1 SGHTS and CDR2 YDEGEE. J gave up 8 bases and V 4 bases, and 15 bases lay outside the gene matches. The CDR3 is 16 residues long.

The V gene is TRBV6-4, the J gene TRBJ2-2; D is undetermined. Trimming shortened V by 5 bases and J by 6 bases, and 13 bases separated the two germline ends. Germline V gene sequence: CDR1 MRHNA, CDR2 SNTAGT. The CDR3 runs to 14 residues. This CDR3 reads CASSHDRVSGELFF. DNA for the CDR3: TGTGCCAGCAGTCACGATCGAGTGTCCGGGGAGCTGTTTTTT.

The chain has TRBV12-3 or TRBV12-4 and TRBJ1-2, with 7 nucleotides matching TRBD1. The CDR3 totals 13 residues. The ends lost 6 bases at V and 5 bases at J; junction bases unmatched: 6. In DNA, the CDR3 is TGTGCCAGCAGCCTGGGACAGATTTATGGCTACACCTTC. Encoded protein: CASSLGQIYGYTF.

The gene calls are TRBV3-1 (or the pseudogene TRBV3-2) and TRBJ1-4; D unclear. V gave up 5 bases and J gave up 8 bases, with 18 bases separating them. The CDR3 consists of 15 residues. CDR1 is LGHDT, CDR2 YNNKEL, per germline (reference sequence). The CDR3 DNA follows: TGTGCCAGCAGCTCGCCAGCTCGATTGGGGGAAAAACTGTTTTTT. Amino acids: CASSSPARLGEKLFF.

The V and J genes are TRBV25-1 and TRBJ1-3; 8 nucleotides align to TRBD1. Germline V lookup: CDR1 MGHDK, CDR2 SYGVNS. CDR3 length: 14 amino acids. V lost 4 bases and J lost 4; bases outside the gene matches: 3. The CDR3 loop reads CASSGTGWGNTIYF. CDR3 in DNA: TGTGCCAGCAGTGGGACAGGGTGGGGAAACACCATATATTTT.

The chain joins TRBV3-1 (or the pseudogene TRBV3-2) to TRBJ1-6; possible D gene TRBD1, 6 bases. This CDR3 spans 16 amino acids. Trimming took 1 base from V and 7 from J, leaving 14 bases between them. Germline values: CDR1 LGHDT, CDR2 YNNKEL (reference sequence). The CDR3 spells CASSQGGGGGNSPLHF. Written as DNA, the CDR3 is TGTGCCAGCAGCCAAGGAGGAGGGGGGGGCAATTCACCCCTCCACTTT.

J is TRBJ1-1 and V is TRBV5-1; D is perhaps TRBD1 (6 bases). The germline gives CDR1 SGHRS, CDR2 YFSETQ. Trimming shortened V by 1 base and J by 1 base, and 11 bases separated the two germline ends. The CDR3 is 15 residues long. The CDR3 spells CASSLSGDKNTEAFF. As DNA, the CDR3 is TGCGCCAGCAGCTTGTCAGGGGACAAGAACACTGAAGCTTTCTTT. The full variable domain, rest sourced from reference TRBV5-1 and TRBJ1-1, is KAGVTQTPRYLIKTRGQQVTLSCSPISGHRSVSWYQQTPGQGLQFLFEYFSETQRNKGNFPGRFSGRQFSNSRSEMNVSTLELGDSALYLCASSLSGDKNTEAFFGQGTRLTVV.

The chain joins TRBV10-3 to TRBJ1-1, with D possibly matching TRBD1 (5 bases). CDR3 length equals 16 residues. The V gene's germline CDR1 is ENHRY and CDR2 SYGVKD. The germline V and J ends were trimmed by 0 bases and 0 bases, with 11 bases remaining between them. The DNA of the CDR3 is TGTGCCATCAGTGAGTCGAGACAGATTATGAACACTGAAGCTTTCTTT. This gives the protein CAISESRQIMNTEAFF.

The V gene is TRBV3-1 (or the pseudogene TRBV3-2), the J gene TRBJ2-5; 11 nucleotides agree with TRBD2. Germline values: CDR1 LGHDT, CDR2 YNNKEL (reference sequence). The CDR3 consists of 16 residues. With V trimmed by 4 bases and J by 2 bases, 6 bases remained unmatched. The CDR3 DNA reads as TGTGCCAGCAGCCCAAGACTAGCGGGAATGCAAGAGACCCAGTACTTC. Translating it yields CASSPRLAGMQETQYF.

The rearrangement joins TRBV7-9 to TRBJ2-5; D may correspond to TRBD1 or TRBD2 (5 bases each). CDR1 is SEHNR, CDR2 FQNEAQ, per germline (reference sequence). This CDR3 comprises 14 residues. With 9 bases removed from V and 4 bases from J, the gap between germline ends came to 18 bases. The DNA for the CDR3 is TGTGCCAGTATCTTCGGGCCGAGGGGAGAGACCCAGTACTTC. Its protein product is CASIFGPRGETQYF.

In regard to this clone: This sample includes further DNA sequences coding for the same CDR3. V is TRBV6-5 and J is TRBJ2-5, with D tentatively TRBD1 (6 bases). The CDR3 covers 14 residues. Germline loops: CDR1 MNHEY, CDR2 SVGAGI. Trimming cost V 7 bases and J 1 base, with 13 bases left between them. CDR3: CASNTGTTQETQYF. The CDR3 bases are TGTGCCAGCAACACCGGGACAACCCAAGAGACCCAGTACTTC.

V and J are TRBV19 and TRBJ1-2; D possibly corresponds to TRBD1 (5 bases). Germline V gives CDR1 LNHDA, CDR2 SQIVND (reference sequence). V was shortened by 9 bases and J by 6 bases, with 17 bases between the two germline ends. This CDR3 spans 13 amino acids. This CDR3 reads CASNTRAVDGYTF. CDR3 DNA sequence: TGTGCCAGCAACACCAGGGCAGTCGATGGCTACACCTTC. The whole variable domain, filled in from reference TRBV19 and TRBJ1-2, reads DGGITQSPKYLFRKEGQNVTLSCEQNLNHDAMYWYRQDPGQGLRLIYYSQIVNDFQKGDIAEGYSVSREKKESFPLTVTSAQKNPTAFYLCASNTRAVDGYTFGSGTRLTVV.

The V and J genes are TRBV25-1 and TRBJ1-1; 11 bases are a match to TRBD1. In germline, CDR1 is MGHDK, CDR2 SYGVNS. V lost 3 bases to trimming and J lost 4 bases; unmatched junction nucleotides: 4. This CDR3 comprises 15 residues. The CDR3 sequence is CASSDPGTGGTEAFF. The CDR3 nucleotides read TGTGCCAGCAGTGACCCCGGGACAGGGGGCACTGAAGCTTTCTTT.

This chain connects TRBV6-5 to TRBJ1-1; possible D gene TRBD1, 5 bases. Trimming cost V 7 bases and J 9 bases, with 18 bases left between them. The length of the CDR3 is 13 residues. In germline, CDR1 is MNHEY, CDR2 SVGAGI. Here the CDR3 reads CASTPTGGVQAFF. DNA for the CDR3: TGTGCCAGCACCCCAACGGGAGGGGTTCAAGCTTTCTTT.